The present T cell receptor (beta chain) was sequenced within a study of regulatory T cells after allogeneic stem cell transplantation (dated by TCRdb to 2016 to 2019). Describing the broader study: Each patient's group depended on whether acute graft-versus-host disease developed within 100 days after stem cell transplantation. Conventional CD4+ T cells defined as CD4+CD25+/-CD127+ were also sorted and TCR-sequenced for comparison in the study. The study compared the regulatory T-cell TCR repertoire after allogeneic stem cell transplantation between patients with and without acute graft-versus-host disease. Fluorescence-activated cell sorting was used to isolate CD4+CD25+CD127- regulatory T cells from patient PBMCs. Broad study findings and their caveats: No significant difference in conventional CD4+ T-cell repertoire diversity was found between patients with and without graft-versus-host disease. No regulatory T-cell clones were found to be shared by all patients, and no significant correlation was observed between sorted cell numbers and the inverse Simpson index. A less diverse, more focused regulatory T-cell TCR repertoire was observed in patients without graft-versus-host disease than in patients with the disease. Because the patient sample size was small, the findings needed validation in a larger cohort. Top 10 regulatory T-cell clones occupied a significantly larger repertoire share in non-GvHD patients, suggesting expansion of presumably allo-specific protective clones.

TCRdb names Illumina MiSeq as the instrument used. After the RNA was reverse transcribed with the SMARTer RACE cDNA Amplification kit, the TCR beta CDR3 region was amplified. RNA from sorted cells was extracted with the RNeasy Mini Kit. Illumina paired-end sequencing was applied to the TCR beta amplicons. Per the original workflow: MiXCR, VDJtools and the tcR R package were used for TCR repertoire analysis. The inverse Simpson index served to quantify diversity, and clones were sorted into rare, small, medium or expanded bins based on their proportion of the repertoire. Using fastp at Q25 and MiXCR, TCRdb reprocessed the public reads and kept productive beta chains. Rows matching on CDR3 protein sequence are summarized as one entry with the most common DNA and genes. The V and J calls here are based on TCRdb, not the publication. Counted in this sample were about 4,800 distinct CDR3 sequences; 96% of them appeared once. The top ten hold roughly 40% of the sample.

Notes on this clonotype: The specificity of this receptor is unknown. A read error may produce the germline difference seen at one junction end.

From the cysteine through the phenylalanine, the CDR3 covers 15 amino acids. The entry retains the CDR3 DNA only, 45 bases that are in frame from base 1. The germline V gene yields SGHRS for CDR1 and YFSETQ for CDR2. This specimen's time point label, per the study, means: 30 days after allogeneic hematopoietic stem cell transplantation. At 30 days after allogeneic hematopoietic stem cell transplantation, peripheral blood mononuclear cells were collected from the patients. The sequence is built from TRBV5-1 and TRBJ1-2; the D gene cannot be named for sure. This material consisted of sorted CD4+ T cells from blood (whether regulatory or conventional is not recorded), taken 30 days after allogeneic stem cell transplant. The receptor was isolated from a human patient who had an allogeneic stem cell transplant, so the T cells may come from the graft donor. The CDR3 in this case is CASSLRGNTDNGYTF. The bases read TGCGCCAGCAGCTTGAGAGGCAACACTGACAATGGGTACACCTTC.